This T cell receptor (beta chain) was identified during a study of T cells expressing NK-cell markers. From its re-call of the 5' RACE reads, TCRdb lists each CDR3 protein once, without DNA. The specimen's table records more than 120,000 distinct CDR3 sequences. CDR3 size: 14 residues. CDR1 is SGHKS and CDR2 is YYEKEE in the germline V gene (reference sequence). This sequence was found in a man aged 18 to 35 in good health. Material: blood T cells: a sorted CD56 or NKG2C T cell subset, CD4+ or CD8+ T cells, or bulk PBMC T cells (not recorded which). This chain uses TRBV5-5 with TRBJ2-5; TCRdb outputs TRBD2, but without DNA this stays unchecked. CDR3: CASSPKDSPAAQYF.